Listed here are 9 T cell receptor beta chains from one sample, sequenced in a study of blood T cell repertoires in COVID-19. Produced via immunoSEQ multiplex PCR; TCRdb's table is partial and in-frame only. The sample lists about 300,000 clones, approximately 88% occurring once. Sequenced material: peripheral blood. These TCRs come from a young man who had recovered from COVID-19.

The V gene is TRBV5-1, the J gene TRBJ2-1, with a weak D call TRBD2 (6 bases). The CDR3 is made up of 14 amino acids. Per the germline V gene, CDR1 is SGHRS and CDR2 is YFSETQ. V lost 2 bases and J lost 7, with 13 bases in between. The CDR3 nucleotides read TGCGCCAGCAGCTTACTGACTAGTAGGAATGAGCAGTTCTTC. Amino acids: CASSLLTSRNEQFF.

This clone appeared a single time. The chain carries TRBV27 and TRBJ1-1; 8 bases match TRBD1. Unmatched junction bases numbered 3, after V lost 2 bases and J lost 7 bases. Germline loops: CDR1 MNHEY, CDR2 SMNVEV (reference sequence). This CDR3 has 13 residues. The CDR3 DNA sequence: TGTGCCAGCAGTTTAAACGACAGGGGTGAAGCTTTCTTT. This codes for CASSLNDRGEAFF.

In this sample, this clone turned up once. The chain uses TRBV7-9 and TRBJ2-1, with a possible D match to TRBD2 (6 bases). V was pared by 7 bases and J by 4 bases, with 20 bases between. This CDR3 is built from 16 residues. Germline-derived CDR1 and CDR2 are SEHNR and FQNEAQ (reference sequence). The CDR3 DNA reads TGTGCCAGCACCCCGGGCAGGGCTAGCGAGTACAATGAGCAGTTCTTC. Amino acid sequence: CASTPGRASEYNEQFF.

V usage is TRBV7-6 and J usage is TRBJ2-3; TRBD2 aligns across 12 bases. Trimming cost V 1 base and J 4 bases; bases outside gene matches: 6. Germline-derived CDR1 and CDR2 are SGHVS and FNYEAQ. The CDR3 contains 17 residues. CDR3 DNA sequence: TGTGCCAGCAGCTTAGGGGCTAGCGGGGGGGCGGCAGATACGCAGTATTTT. Its protein is CASSLGASGGAADTQYF. The full variable domain, in which reference TRBV7-6 and TRBJ2-3 provide the parts outside the CDR3, is GAGVSQSPRYKVTKRGQDVALRCDPISGHVSLYWYRQALGQGPEFLTYFNYEAQQDKSGLPNDRFSAERPEGSISTLTIQRTEQRDSAMYRCASSLGASGGAADTQYFGPGTRLTVL.

V is TRBV4-1 and J is TRBJ2-1; 16 nucleotides agree with TRBD2. CDR3 length: 19 amino acids. V gave up 0 bases and J gave up 8 bases; unmatched junction bases: 10. CDR1 is MGHRA, CDR2 YSYEKL, per germline. CDR3 sequence: CASSQEGTSGGVSQYEQFF. CDR3 bases: TGCGCCAGCAGCCAAGAAGGGACTAGCGGGGGGGTAAGTCAATATGAGCAGTTCTTC.

The chain employs TRBV27 and TRBJ2-3; 9 bases line up with TRBD1. The germline V gene has CDR1 MNHEY and CDR2 SMNVEV (reference sequence). This CDR3 is 14 amino acids long. The junction had 1 base not matched to a gene; V was cut back by 5 bases and J by 1 base. CDR3 sequence reads: CASSRTGGTDTQYF. In DNA form, the CDR3 reads TGTGCCAGCAGTCGGACAGGGGGCACAGATACGCAGTATTTT.

The genes are TRBV6-2 or TRBV6-3 and TRBJ2-7, with 11 bases matching TRBD2. The trim removed 4 bases at V and 2 bases at J, leaving 4 bases unmatched. Germline V CDR1 and CDR2: MNHEY, SVGEGT. The CDR3 is made up of 15 amino acids. In DNA form, the CDR3 reads TGTGCCAGCAGTTCCCGACTAGCGGGGACCTACGAGCAGTACTTC. Translated, it gives CASSSRLAGTYEQYF.

In this sample, this clone turned up a few times. This chain joins TRBV18 and TRBJ1-3; a possible D gene is TRBD1 (5 bases). The CDR3 loop spans 15 amino acids. Trimming pared 3 bases from V and 1 base from J, leaving 10 bases between. Germline-derived CDR1 and CDR2 are KGHSH and LQKENI. CDR3 protein: CASSPSGGSGNTIYF. As DNA, the CDR3 is TGTGCCAGCTCACCCAGCGGGGGTTCTGGAAACACCATATATTTT.

The V and J genes are TRBV7-9 and TRBJ1-2; 12 nucleotides line up with TRBD1. The CDR3 has 17 residues. From germline, CDR1 is SEHNR and CDR2 FQNEAQ (reference sequence). The V segment lost 5 bases and the J segment 4 bases; nucleotides outside the gene matches: 11. Here the CDR3 reads CASSPRDRGPGGYGYTF. The CDR3 coding sequence is TGTGCCAGCAGCCCCCGGGACAGGGGGCCCGGCGGCTATGGCTACACCTTC.